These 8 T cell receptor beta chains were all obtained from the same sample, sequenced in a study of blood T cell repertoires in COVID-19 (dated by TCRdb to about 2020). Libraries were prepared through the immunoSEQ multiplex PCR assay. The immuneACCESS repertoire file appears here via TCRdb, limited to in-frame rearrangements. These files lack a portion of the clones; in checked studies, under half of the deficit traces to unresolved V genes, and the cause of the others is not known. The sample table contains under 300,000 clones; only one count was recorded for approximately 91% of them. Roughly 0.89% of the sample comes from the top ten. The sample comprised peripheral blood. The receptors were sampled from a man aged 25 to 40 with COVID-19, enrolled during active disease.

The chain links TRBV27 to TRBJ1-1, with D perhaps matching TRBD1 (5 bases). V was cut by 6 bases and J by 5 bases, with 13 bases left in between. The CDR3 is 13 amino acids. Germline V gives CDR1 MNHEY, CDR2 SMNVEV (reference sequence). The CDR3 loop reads CASRGAVQTEAFF. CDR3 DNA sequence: TGTGCCAGCAGAGGGGCAGTCCAAACTGAAGCTTTCTTT.

This chain's CDR3 is CASSISRGQGQETQYF. Here the CDR3 DNA reads TGTGCCAGCAGCATTAGCCGCGGACAGGGACAAGAGACCCAGTACTTC. The chain joins TRBV7-9 to TRBJ2-5; 8 nucleotides line up with TRBD1. V shed 5 bases and J 2 bases; nucleotides not matched to a gene: 10. The CDR3 has 16 residues. Germline-derived CDR1 and CDR2 are SEHNR and FQNEAQ (reference sequence).

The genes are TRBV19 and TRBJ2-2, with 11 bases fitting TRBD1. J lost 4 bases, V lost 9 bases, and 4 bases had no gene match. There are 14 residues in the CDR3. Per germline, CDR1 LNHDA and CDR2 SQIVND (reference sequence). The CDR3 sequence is CASAGTGGTGELFF. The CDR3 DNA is TGTGCCAGCGCCGGGACAGGGGGCACCGGGGAGCTGTTTTTT.

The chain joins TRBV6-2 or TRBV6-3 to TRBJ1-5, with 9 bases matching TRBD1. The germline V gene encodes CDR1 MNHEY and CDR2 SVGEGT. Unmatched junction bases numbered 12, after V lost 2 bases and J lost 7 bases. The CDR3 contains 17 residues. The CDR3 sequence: CASSYRPGTGIDQPQHF. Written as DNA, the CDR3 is TGTGCCAGCAGTTACCGTCCCGGGACAGGGATTGACCAGCCCCAGCATTTT.

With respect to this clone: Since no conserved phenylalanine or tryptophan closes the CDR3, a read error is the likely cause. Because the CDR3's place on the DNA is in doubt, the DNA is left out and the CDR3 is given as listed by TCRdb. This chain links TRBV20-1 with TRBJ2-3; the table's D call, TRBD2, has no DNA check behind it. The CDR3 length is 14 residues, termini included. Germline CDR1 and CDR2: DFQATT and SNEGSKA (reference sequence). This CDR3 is CSASLATSGGAPGL.

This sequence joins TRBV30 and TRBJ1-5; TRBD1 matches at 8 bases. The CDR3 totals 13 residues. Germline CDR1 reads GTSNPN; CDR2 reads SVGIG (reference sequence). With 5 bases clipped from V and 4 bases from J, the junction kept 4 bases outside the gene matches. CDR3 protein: CAWDRGENQPQHF. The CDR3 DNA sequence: TGTGCCTGGGACAGGGGCGAGAATCAGCCCCAGCATTTT.

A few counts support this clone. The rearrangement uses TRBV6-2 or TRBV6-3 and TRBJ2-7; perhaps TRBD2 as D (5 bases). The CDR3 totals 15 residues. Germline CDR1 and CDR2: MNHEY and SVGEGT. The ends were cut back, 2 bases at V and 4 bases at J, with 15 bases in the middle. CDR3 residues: CASSYRTLEGYEQYF. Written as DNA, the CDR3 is TGTGCCAGCAGTTACCGGACCCTCGAGGGTTACGAGCAGTACTTC.

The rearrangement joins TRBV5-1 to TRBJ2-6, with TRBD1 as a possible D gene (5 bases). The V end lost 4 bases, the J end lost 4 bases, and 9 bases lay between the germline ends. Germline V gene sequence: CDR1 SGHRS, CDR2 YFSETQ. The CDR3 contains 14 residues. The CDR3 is CASSAGPGANVLTF. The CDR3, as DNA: TGCGCCAGCAGCGCAGGGCCCGGGGCCAACGTCCTGACTTTC.